This TCR beta chain derives from a study of T cell responses to AZD1222 COVID-19 vaccine. Findings of the study overall: It was only after the peak T cell response that any repertoires were sampled. Spike was spanned by vaccine-associated CD4 TCRs, with dominance at 160-218 and 743-854.

The sample holds a few counts of this clone. Its antigen is not identified. Profiled with immunoSEQ multiplex PCR; TCRdb holds only in-frame clones, not every one. In the table there are 85,000 to 95,000 clones, over 75% of which are singletons. This sample comprised peripheral blood, obtained 28 days after the second AZD1222 dose. The clonotype originates from an adult who received the AZD1222 COVID-19 vaccine.

This CDR3 reads CATSRDPGAANRDTEAFF. CDR3 bases: TGTGCCACCAGCAGAGATCCCGGGGCAGCTAACAGAGACACTGAAGCTTTCTTT. This rearrangement joins TRBV15 to TRBJ1-1, with D maybe TRBD1 (5 bases). Germline assignment: CDR1 LNHNV and CDR2 YYDKDF (reference sequence). Trimming stripped 0 bases from V and 3 bases from J, with 20 bases between. This CDR3 contains 18 residues.